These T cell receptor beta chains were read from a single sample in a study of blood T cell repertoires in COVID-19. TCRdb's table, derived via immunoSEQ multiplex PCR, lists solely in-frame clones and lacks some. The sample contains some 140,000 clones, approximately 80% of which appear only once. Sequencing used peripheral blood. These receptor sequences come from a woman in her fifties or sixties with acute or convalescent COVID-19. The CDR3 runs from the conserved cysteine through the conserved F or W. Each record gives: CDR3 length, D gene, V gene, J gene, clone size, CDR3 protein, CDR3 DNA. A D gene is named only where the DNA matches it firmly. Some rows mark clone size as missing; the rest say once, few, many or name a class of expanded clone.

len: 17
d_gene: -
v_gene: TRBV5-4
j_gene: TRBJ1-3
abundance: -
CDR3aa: CASSLGGGLLSGNTIYF
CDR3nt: TGTGCCAGCAGCTTGGGTGGGGGCCTCCTCTCTGGAAACACCATATATTTT

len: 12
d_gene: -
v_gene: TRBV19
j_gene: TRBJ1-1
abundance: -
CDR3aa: CASSIRQAEAFF
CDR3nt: TGTGCCAGTAGTATTAGACAGGCTGAAGCTTTCTTT

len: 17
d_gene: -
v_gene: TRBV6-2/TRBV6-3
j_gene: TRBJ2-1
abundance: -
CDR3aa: CASSYRRGRDFYNEQFF
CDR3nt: TGTGCCAGCAGTTACAGGCGAGGCAGGGACTTCTACAATGAGCAGTTCTTC

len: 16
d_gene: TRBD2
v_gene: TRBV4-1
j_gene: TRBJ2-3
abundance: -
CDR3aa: CASSQGLAGITDTQYF
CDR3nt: TGCGCCAGCAGCCAGGGACTAGCGGGTATTACAGATACGCAGTATTTT

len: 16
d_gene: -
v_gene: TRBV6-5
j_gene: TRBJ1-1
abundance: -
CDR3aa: CASSYWSTQGNTEAFF
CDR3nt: TGTGCCAGCAGTTACTGGTCAACCCAGGGGAACACTGAAGCTTTCTTT

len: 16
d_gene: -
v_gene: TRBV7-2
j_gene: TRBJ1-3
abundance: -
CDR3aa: CASSARHGYSGNTIYF
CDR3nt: TGTGCCAGCAGCGCACGACACGGCTACTCTGGAAACACCATATATTTT

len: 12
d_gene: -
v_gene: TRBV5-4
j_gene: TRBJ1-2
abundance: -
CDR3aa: CASSLRGNGYTF
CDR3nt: TGTGCCAGCAGCTTGAGGGGGAATGGCTACACCTTC

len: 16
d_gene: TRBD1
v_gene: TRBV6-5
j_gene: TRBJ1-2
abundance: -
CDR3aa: CASSYASGTGGYGYTF
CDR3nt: TGTGCCAGCAGTTACGCTTCCGGGACAGGGGGCTATGGCTACACCTTC

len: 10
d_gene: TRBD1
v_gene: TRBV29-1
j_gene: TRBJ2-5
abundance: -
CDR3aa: CTTGWETQYF
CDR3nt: TGCACGACAGGGTGGGAGACCCAGTACTTC

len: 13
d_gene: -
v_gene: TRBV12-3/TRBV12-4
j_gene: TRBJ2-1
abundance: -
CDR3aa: CASTPRSGNEQFF
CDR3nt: TGTGCCAGCACCCCGCGTTCGGGAAATGAGCAGTTCTTC

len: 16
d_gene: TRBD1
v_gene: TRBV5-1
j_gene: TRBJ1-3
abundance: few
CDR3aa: CASSPRQGAGGNTIYF
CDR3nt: TGCGCCAGCAGCCCCCGACAGGGGGCCGGGGGAAACACCATATATTTT

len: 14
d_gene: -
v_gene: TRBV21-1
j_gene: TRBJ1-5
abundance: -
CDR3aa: CASSTQVLYQPQHF
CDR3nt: TGTGCCAGCAGCACACAGGTTCTCTATCAGCCCCAGCATTTT

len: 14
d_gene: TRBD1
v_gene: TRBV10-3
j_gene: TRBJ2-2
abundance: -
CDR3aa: CAISGGQVTGELFF
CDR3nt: TGTGCCATCAGTGGCGGACAGGTCACCGGGGAGCTGTTTTTT

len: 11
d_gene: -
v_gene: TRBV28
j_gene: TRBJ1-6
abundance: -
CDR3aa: CASNLNSPLHF
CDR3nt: TGTGCCAGCAATCTTAATTCACCCCTCCACTTT

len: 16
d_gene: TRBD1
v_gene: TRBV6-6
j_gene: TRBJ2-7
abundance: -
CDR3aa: CASSHYFPGQGNEQYF
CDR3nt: TGTGCCAGCAGTCACTACTTCCCGGGACAGGGGAACGAGCAGTACTTC

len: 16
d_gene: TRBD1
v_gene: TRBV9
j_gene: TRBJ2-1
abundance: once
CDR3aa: CASSVSDRGYYNEQFF
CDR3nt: TGTGCCAGCAGCGTCTCGGACAGGGGATACTACAATGAGCAGTTCTTC

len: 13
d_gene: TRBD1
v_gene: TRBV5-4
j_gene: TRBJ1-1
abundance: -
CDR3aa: CASSRQGAPEAFF
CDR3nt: TGTGCCAGCAGCCGACAGGGGGCCCCTGAAGCTTTCTTT

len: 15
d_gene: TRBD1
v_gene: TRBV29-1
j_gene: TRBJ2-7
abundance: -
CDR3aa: CSSYPTGGYINEQYF
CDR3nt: TGCAGCTCCTACCCTACAGGGGGCTATATAAACGAGCAGTACTTC

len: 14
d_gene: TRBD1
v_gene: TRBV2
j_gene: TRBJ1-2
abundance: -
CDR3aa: CASSGDRGRGGYTF
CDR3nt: TGTGCCAGCAGTGGGGACAGGGGACGTGGTGGCTACACCTTC

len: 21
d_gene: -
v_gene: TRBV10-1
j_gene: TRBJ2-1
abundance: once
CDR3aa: CASSSGTGMLAGPKPYNEQFF
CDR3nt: TGCGCCAGCAGTTCCGGGACAGGGATGCTAGCGGGGCCTAAACCTTACAATGAGCAGTTCTTC

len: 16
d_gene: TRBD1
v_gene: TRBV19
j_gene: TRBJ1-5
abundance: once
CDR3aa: CASSTRTGVSNQPQHF
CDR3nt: TGTGCCAGTAGTACCAGGACAGGGGTTAGCAATCAGCCCCAGCATTTT

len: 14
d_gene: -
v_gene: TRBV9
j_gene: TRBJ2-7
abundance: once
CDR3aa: CASSVSWAGPEQYF
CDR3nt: TGTGCCAGCAGCGTAAGCTGGGCTGGCCCCGAGCAGTACTTC

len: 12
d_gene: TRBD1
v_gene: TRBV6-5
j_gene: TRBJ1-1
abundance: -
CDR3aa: CASGVRGTEAFF
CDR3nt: TGTGCCAGCGGGGTCAGGGGGACTGAAGCTTTCTTT

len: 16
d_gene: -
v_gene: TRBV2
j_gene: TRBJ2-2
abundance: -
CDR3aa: CASSEVRGSNTGELFF
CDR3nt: TGTGCCAGCAGTGAAGTCCGGGGGTCGAACACCGGGGAGCTGTTTTTT

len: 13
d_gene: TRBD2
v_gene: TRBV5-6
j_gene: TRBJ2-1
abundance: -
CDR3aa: CASSWGRGDEQFF
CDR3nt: TGTGCCAGCAGCTGGGGCCGGGGGGATGAGCAGTTCTTC

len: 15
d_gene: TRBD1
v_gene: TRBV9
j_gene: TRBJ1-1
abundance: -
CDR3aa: CASSPRQGTNTEAFF
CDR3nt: TGTGCCAGCAGCCCCCGACAGGGAACGAACACTGAAGCTTTCTTT

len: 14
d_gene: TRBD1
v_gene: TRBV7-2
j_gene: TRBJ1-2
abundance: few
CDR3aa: CASSTRGPDYGYTF
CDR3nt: TGTGCCAGCAGCACCAGGGGGCCGGACTATGGCTACACCTTC

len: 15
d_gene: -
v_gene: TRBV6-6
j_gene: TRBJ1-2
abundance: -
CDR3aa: CASSSPNRAAQGYTF
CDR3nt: TGTGCCAGCAGTTCCCCCAACAGGGCGGCTCAGGGCTACACCTTC

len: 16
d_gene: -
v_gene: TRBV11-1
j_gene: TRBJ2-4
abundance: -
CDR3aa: CASSLGGQGAKNIQYF
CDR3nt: TGTGCCAGCAGCTTAGGCGGGCAAGGGGCCAAAAACATTCAGTACTTC

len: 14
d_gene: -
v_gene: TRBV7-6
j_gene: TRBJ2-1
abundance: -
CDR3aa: CASSEAMVSNEQFF
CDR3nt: TGTGCCAGCAGCGAGGCGATGGTTAGCAATGAGCAGTTCTTC

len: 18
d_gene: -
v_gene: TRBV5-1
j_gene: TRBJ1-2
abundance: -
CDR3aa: CASSSPPTLGSRNYGYTF
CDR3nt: TGCGCCAGCAGCTCCCCCCCCACTCTAGGGAGTAGGAACTATGGCTACACCTTC

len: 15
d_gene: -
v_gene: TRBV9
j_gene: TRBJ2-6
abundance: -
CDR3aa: CASSPRGTGANVLTF
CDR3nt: TGTGCCAGCAGCCCTCGGGGGACTGGGGCCAACGTCCTGACTTTC

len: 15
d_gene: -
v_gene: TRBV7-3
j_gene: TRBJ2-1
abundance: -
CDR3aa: CASSLTNLASDEQFF
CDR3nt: TGTGCCAGCAGCTTAACTAATCTAGCGTCGGACGAGCAGTTCTTC

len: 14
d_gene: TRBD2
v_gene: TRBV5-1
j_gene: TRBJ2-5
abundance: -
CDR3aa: CASSSSGGQETQYF
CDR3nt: TGCGCCAGCAGCTCCTCGGGGGGCCAAGAGACCCAGTACTTC

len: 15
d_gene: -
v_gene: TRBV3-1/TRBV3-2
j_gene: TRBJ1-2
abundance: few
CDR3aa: CASSQVLDNNYGYTF
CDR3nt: TGTGCCAGCAGCCAGGTCCTCGACAACAACTATGGCTACACCTTC

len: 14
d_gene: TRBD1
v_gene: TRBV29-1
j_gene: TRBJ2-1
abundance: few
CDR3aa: CSAPGTGDYNEQFF
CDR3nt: TGCAGCGCACCCGGGACAGGGGATTACAATGAGCAGTTCTTC

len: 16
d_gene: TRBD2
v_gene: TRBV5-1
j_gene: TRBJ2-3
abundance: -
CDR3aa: CASSVRLAGAVDTQYF
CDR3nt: TGCGCCAGCAGCGTGAGACTAGCGGGGGCGGTAGATACGCAGTATTTT

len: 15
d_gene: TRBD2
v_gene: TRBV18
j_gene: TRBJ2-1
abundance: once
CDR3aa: CASSRRTSGYQEQFF
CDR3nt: TGTGCCAGCTCACGAAGGACTAGCGGGTATCAGGAGCAGTTCTTC

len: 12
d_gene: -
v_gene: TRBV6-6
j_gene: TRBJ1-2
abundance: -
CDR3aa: CAVSIGQYGYTF
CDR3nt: TGTGCCGTATCGATTGGACAGTATGGCTACACCTTC

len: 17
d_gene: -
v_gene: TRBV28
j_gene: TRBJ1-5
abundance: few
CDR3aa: CASRARAGVFSSQPQHF
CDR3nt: TGTGCCAGCAGGGCGAGGGCAGGGGTTTTTTCCAGTCAGCCCCAGCATTTT

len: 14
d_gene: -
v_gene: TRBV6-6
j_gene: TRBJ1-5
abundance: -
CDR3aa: CASTLAGGGQPQHF
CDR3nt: TGTGCCAGCACCCTGGCGGGGGGCGGTCAGCCCCAGCATTTT

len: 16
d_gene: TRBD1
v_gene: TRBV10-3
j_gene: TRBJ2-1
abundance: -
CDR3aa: CAISASDRGLYNEQFF
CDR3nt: TGTGCCATCAGTGCGTCGGACAGGGGCCTTTACAATGAGCAGTTCTTC

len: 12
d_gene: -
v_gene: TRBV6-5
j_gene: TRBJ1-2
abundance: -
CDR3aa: CASGGPNYGYTF
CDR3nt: TGTGCCAGCGGAGGACCGAACTATGGCTACACCTTC

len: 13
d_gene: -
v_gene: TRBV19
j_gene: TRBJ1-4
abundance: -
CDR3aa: CASSRLGNEKLFF
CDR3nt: TGTGCCAGTAGCCGACTGGGTAATGAAAAACTGTTTTTT

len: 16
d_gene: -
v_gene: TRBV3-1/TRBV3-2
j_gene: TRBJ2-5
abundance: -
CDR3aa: CASSLMRGGVGETQYF
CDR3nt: TGTGCCAGCAGCCTCATGAGGGGGGGTGTGGGAGAGACCCAGTACTTC

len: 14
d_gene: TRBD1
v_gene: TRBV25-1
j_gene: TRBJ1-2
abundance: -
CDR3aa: CASSEQGENYGYTF
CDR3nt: TGTGCCAGCAGTGAGCAGGGGGAGAACTATGGCTACACCTTC

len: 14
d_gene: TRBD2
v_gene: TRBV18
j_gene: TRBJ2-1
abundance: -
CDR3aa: CASSPPGRVNEQFF
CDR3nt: TGTGCCAGCTCACCACCGGGGAGGGTCAATGAGCAGTTCTTC